This T cell receptor beta chain was profiled in a study of cytotoxic CD8 clonotypes in ibrutinib-treated CLL. Study summary: Responses comprised 25 or so partial and 2 complete; at median about 68 months, around 14 remained remitted and about twelve progressed.

There are 15 residues in the CDR3. Trimming removed 6 bases at V and 5 bases at J, with 20 bases between. Germline lookup yields CDR1 MNHGY and CDR2 SVAAGI. Approximately 1.8 micrograms of genomic DNA came from cryopreserved PBMCs for TCR beta libraries. Deep sequencing aimed at 1 in 200,000 to 1 in 1 million T cells' resolution. TCRdb's copy holds only in-frame clones and misses some; the assay was immunoSEQ multiplex PCR. The profile shows 150,000 or so clones, around 82% of them singletons. Study-wide points: Baseline clonality exceeded age-matched healthy donors and tracked circulating CD8+ T-cell counts.

Concerning this clone: Its specificity is unknown.

The chain uses TRBV6-9 and TRBJ2-7, with a tentative D call TRBD2 (5 bases). The receptor was isolated from a human donor with chronic lymphocytic leukemia. The material was PBMCs, obtained after 36 months of ibrutinib treatment. CDR3 DNA: TGTGCCAGCAGAGACCGGTTAGTAGCGCCTCACGAGCAGTACTTC. Translating it yields CASRDRLVAPHEQYF.